The present T cell receptor (beta chain) was sequenced within a study of response to subunit inactivated influenza vaccine. The germline CDR1 and CDR2 sequences are DFQATT and SNEGSKA (reference sequence). The CDR3 is made up of 16 amino acids. V dropped 2 bases and J dropped 0 bases, with 15 bases sitting between them. As to this clonotype: Its antigen is still unknown.

TCRdb itself ran the RT-PCR reads through MiXCR, one entry per CDR3 protein. The data show 500,000 to 550,000 distinct CDR3 sequences, roughly 7.9% seen once. Study-level points and caveats: The authors offered the suggestion that each seasonal influenza vaccination recruits few new T cells.

The chain uses TRBV20-1 and TRBJ2-3; D tentatively fits TRBD1 or TRBD2 (5 bases each). The material sequenced was PBMCs from blood, taken around 2 years after vaccination. The clonotype was recovered from a man aged 50 to 75 who received an inactivated influenza vaccine. CDR3 protein: CSARMITGLSTDTQYF. CDR3 nucleotide sequence: TGCAGTGCTAGAATGATTACAGGACTCAGCACAGATACGCAGTATTTT.